Listed below are T cell receptor beta chains from one sample, sequenced in a study of blood T cell repertoires in COVID-19. Some clones are missing from TCRdb's copy, which holds only in-frame ones; the method was immunoSEQ multiplex PCR. Of more than 200,000 clones in the sample, about 79% were seen once. The source material was peripheral blood. These receptors were taken from a woman between 35 and 50 years old who had recovered from COVID-19. The CDR3 runs from the conserved cysteine through the conserved F or W. A D gene is named only where the DNA matches it firmly. Size is stated for part of the rows, as once, few or many counts, or as a class when the clone is expanded.

J | V | size | D | CDR3 | DNA
TRBJ1-6 | TRBV4-3 | . | . | CASSQVRVDSPLHF | TGCGCCAGCAGCCAGGTGAGGGTCGATTCACCCCTCCACTTT
TRBJ2-3 | TRBV6-5 | few | . | CASSYSNRGTTDTQYF | TGTGCCAGCAGTTACTCGAATAGGGGGACCACAGATACGCAGTATTTT
TRBJ1-1 | TRBV7-9 | . | . | CASSLVEGTAEAFF | TGTGCCAGCAGCTTAGTCGAGGGGACTGCTGAAGCTTTCTTT
TRBJ1-2 | TRBV4-1 | . | . | CASSQDITDYGYTF | TGCGCCAGCAGCCAAGATATCACGGACTATGGCTACACCTTC
TRBJ2-7 | TRBV7-2 | . | TRBD2 | CASSSGTRGKVYEQYF | TGTGCCAGCAGCTCCGGGACTAGAGGAAAGGTGTACGAGCAGTACTTC
TRBJ1-1 | TRBV6-5 | . | TRBD1 | CASSSGQGGIAFF | TGTGCCAGCAGTTCTGGACAGGGTGGTATAGCTTTCTTT
TRBJ1-5 | TRBV7-8 | . | . | CASSLVGGGSNQPQHF | TGTGCCAGCAGCTTAGTCGGGGGGGGGAGCAATCAGCCCCAGCATTTT
TRBJ2-7 | TRBV6-6 | . | . | CASSRQESYEQYF | TGTGCCAGCAGTCGGCAGGAAAGCTACGAGCAGTACTTC
TRBJ2-2 | TRBV28 | few | TRBD1 | CASRGQDRAAGELFF | TGTGCCAGCAGGGGGCAGGACAGGGCGGCCGGGGAGCTGTTTTTT
TRBJ2-3 | TRBV4-3 | . | TRBD2 | CASSQAGGGPRDTQYF | TGCGCCAGCAGCCAAGCGGGCGGGGGGCCTAGGGATACGCAGTATTTT
TRBJ2-2 | TRBV30 | . | . | CAWRLPGSYTGELFF | TGTGCCTGGAGATTACCGGGTTCCTACACCGGGGAGCTGTTTTTT
TRBJ2-2 | TRBV9 | . | TRBD2 | CASSPSGTSVAGELFF | TGTGCCAGCAGCCCCTCCGGGACTAGCGTAGCCGGGGAGCTGTTTTTT
TRBJ1-4 | TRBV28 | . | . | CASSLLREKLFF | TGTGCCAGCAGTTTACTTCGTGAAAAACTGTTTTTT
TRBJ1-4 | TRBV7-9 | . | . | CASSLQGLNEKLFF | TGTGCCAGCAGCTTACAGGGGCTGAATGAAAAACTGTTTTTT
TRBJ2-2 | TRBV13 | . | . | CASSLDAGNTGELFF | TGTGCCAGCAGCTTAGACGCAGGGAACACCGGGGAGCTGTTTTTT
TRBJ2-2 | TRBV11-2 | . | . | CASSLIVWGDTGELFF | TGTGCCAGCAGCTTAATTGTTTGGGGGGACACCGGGGAGCTGTTTTTT
TRBJ2-3 | TRBV5-1 | . | TRBD1 | CASSLRTGMRMLGTDTQYF | TGCGCCAGCAGCCTAAGGACAGGAATGAGGATGTTGGGCACAGATACGCAGTATTTT
TRBJ2-2 | TRBV5-5 | . | . | CASSSTLAPGELFF | TGTGCCAGCAGCTCCACCCTCGCGCCCGGGGAGCTGTTTTTT
TRBJ2-3 | TRBV6-6 | . | . | CASAGASTDTQYF | TGTGCCAGCGCGGGGGCTAGCACAGATACGCAGTATTTT
TRBJ2-2 | TRBV19 | . | . | CASSILLNTGELFF | TGTGCCAGTAGTATATTACTAAACACCGGGGAGCTGTTTTTT
TRBJ1-5 | TRBV2 | . | TRBD1 | CASSEQGAGQPQHF | TGTGCCAGCAGTGAACAGGGGGCCGGTCAGCCCCAGCATTTT
TRBJ1-4 | TRBV6-5 | . | . | CASSPRTDSNEKLFF | TGTGCCAGCAGTCCGAGGACAGATTCTAATGAAAAACTGTTTTTT
TRBJ2-7 | TRBV7-3 | . | . | CASSFRGDSYEQYF | TGTGCCAGCAGCTTCAGAGGAGACTCCTACGAGCAGTACTTC
TRBJ1-2 | TRBV5-5 | few | . | CASSLDTGSYGYTF | TGTGCCAGCAGCTTGGATACGGGGTCCTATGGCTACACCTTC
TRBJ2-7 | TRBV5-1 | . | TRBD2 | CASSSLAGSTYEQYF | TGCGCCAGCAGCTCCCTAGCGGGGAGTACCTACGAGCAGTACTTC
TRBJ2-5 | TRBV24-1 | . | . | CATSEAGEIETQYF | TGTGCCACCAGTGAGGCAGGGGAGATAGAGACCCAGTACTTC
TRBJ1-3 | TRBV19 | . | . | CASRQFSSGNTIYF | TGTGCCAGCCGACAGTTTAGCTCTGGAAACACCATATATTTT
TRBJ1-1 | TRBV5-5 | . | . | CASSPFSITEAFF | TGTGCCAGCAGCCCCTTCTCTATCACTGAAGCTTTCTTT
TRBJ1-6 | TRBV5-1 | . | TRBD1 | CASSIQGAQGSPLHF | TGCGCCAGCAGCATACAGGGGGCACAAGGGTCACCCCTCCACTTT
TRBJ2-7 | TRBV4-3 | . | . | CASSQDLQGLYEQYF | TGCGCCAGCAGCCAAGATCTGCAGGGTTTGTACGAGCAGTACTTC
TRBJ2-2 | TRBV5-1 | . | TRBD1 | CASRRGTGGTGELFF | TGCGCCAGCAGAAGGGGGACAGGTGGTACCGGGGAGCTGTTTTTT